This T cell receptor (beta chain) was captured by sequencing in a study of beta chain features in type 1 diabetes. Points from the study as a whole: Cells with high TCR expression could be over-represented when cDNA is sequenced. In comparison with healthy donors, patients had naive, central memory and Treg TCRB repertoires that appeared more similar.

Expressed TCRB transcripts were sequenced, since all the RNA that had been isolated was reverse transcribed. Some clones are missing from TCRdb's copy, which holds only in-frame ones; the method was immunoSEQ multiplex PCR. Of approximately 200,000 clones listed, 7.5% to 10% were seen once; the top ten hold about 0.037%. Note on this clone: Its antigen remains unidentified.

The CDR3 runs 12 residues. Per the germline V gene, CDR1 is LGHNA and CDR2 is YNFKEQ. V was shortened by 1 base and J by 8 bases, with 6 bases between the two germline ends. The material sequenced was naive CD4+ T cells from blood. The source of this sequence is a woman aged 18-35 years in good health. The V gene is TRBV4-2, the J gene TRBJ2-1, with a possible D match to TRBD2 (6 bases). CDR3 sequence: CASSQGRDEQFF. The CDR3 nucleotides are TGTGCCAGCAGCCAAGGGAGGGATGAGCAGTTCTTC.